This record covers a single T cell receptor beta chain. Losses at the gene ends were 2 bases for V and 3 bases for J; bases not matched to a gene: 9. This CDR3 region has 17 residues. CDR1 is SGHAT, CDR2 FQNNGV, per germline. This sample was included in a study of blood T cell repertoires in COVID-19. Looking at the study overall: Sources were T cells, B-cell-depleted T cells, or PBMCs; the material itself was cDNA or gDNA.

Participants' reported clinical history set cohort assignment. Libraries were prepared by immunoSEQ multiplex PCR; TCRdb keeps only in-frame clonotypes and omits some of them. The data show some 240,000 clones, with over 80% seen just once and 2.5% to 3.5% held by the top ten. The sample was PBMCs or T cells enriched from blood (not recorded which). This receptor was identified in a middle-aged woman who had been exposed to COVID-19. This chain links TRBV11-2 with TRBJ2-1; 8 nucleotides match TRBD1. In DNA form, the CDR3 reads TGTGCCAGCAGCTTACGCACCGGTGGGACAGGCTACAATGAGCAGTTCTTC. Translation gives CASSLRTGGTGYNEQFF. Full variable domain (rest looked up from reference TRBV11-2 and TRBJ2-1): EAGVAQSPRYKIIEKRQSVAFWCNPISGHATLYWYQQILGQGPKLLIQFQNNGVVDDSQLPKDRFSAERLKGVDSTLKIQPAKLEDSAVYLCASSLRTGGTGYNEQFFGPGTRLTVL.